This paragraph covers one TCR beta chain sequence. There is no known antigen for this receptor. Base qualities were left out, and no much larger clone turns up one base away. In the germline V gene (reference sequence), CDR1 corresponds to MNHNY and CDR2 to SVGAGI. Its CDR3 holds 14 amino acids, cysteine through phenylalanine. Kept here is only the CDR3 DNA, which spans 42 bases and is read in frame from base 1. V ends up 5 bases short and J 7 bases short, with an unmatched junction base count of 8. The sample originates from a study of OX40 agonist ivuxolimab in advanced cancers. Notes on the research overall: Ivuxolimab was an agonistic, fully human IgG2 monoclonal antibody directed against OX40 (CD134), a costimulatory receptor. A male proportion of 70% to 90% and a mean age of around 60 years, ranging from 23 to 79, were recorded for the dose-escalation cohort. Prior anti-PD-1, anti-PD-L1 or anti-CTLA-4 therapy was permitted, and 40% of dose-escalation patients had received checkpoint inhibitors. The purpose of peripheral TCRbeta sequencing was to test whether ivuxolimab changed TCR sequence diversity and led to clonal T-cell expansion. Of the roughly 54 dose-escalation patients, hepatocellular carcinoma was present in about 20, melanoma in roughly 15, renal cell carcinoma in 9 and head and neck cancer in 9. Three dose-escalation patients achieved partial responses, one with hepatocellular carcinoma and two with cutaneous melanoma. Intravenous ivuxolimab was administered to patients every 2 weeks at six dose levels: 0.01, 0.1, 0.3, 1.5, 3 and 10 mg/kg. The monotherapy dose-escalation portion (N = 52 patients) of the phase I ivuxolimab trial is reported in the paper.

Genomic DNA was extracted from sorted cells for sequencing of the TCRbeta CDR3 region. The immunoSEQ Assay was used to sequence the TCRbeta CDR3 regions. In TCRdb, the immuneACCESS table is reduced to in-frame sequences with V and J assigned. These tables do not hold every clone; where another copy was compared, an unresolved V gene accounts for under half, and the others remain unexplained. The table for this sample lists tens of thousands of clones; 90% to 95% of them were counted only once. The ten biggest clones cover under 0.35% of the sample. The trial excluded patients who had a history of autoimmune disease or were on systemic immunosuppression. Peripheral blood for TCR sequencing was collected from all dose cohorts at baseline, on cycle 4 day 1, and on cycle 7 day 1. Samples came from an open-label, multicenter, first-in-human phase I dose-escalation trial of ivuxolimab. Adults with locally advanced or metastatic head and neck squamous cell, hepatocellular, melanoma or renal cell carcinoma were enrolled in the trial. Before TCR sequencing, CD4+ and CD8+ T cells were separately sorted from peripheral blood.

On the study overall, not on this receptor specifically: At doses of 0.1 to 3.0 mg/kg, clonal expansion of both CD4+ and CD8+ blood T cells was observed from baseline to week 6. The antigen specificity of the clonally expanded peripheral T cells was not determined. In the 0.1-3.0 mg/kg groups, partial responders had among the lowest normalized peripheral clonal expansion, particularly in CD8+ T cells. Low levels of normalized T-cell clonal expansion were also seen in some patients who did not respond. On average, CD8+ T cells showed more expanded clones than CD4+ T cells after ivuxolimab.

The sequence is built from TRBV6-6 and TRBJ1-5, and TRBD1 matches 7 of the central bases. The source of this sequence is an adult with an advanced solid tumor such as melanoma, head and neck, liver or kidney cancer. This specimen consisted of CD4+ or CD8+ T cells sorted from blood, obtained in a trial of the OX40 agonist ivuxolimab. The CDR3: CASSKTGREQPQHF. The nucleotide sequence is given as TGTGCCAGCAGTAAGACAGGGAGAGAACAGCCCCAGCATTTT.